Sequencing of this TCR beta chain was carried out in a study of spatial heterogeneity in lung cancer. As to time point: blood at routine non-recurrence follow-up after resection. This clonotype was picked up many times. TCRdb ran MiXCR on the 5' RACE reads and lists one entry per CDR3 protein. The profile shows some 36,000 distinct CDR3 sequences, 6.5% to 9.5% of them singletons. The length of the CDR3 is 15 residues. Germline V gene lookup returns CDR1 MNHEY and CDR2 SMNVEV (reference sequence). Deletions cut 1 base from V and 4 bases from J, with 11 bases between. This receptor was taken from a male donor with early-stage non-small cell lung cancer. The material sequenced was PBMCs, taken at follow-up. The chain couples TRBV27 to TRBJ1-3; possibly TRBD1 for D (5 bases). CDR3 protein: CASSLYEGPGNTIYF. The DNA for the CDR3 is TGTGCCAGCAGTTTATACGAGGGACCCGGAAACACCATATATTTT.